The 2 T cell receptor beta chains listed next were all sequenced from one sample in a study of T cells in Graves' hyperthyroidism and ophthalmopathy. RNA transcripts provided the source from which TCR beta CDR3 regions were amplified. TCR CDR3 regions were first amplified by RT-PCR with HTBI primers. TCRdb re-analysed the multiplex PCR reads in MiXCR, keeping a single row per CDR3 protein. This sample carries some 800,000 distinct CDR3 sequences, roughly 40% of them seen once, and the ten largest clones take 7% to 10%. Sequenced: blood. Every receptor here comes from a man aged 18 to 29 with Graves' hyperthyroidism.

This clonotype appeared once. This chain connects TRBV29-1 to TRBJ2-5, with 13 bases fitting TRBD2. With V trimmed by 0 bases and J by 5 bases, 6 bases remained unmatched. This CDR3 comprises 16 residues. Germline V gene data show CDR1 as SQVTM and CDR2 as ANQGSEA. CDR3 in DNA: TGCAGCGTTGAAGATCCCGGACTAGCGGGGGATGAGACCCAGTACTTC. Its protein product is CSVEDPGLAGDETQYF. The variable domain in full, completed from reference TRBV29-1 and TRBJ2-5, reads SAVISQKPSRDICQRGTSLTIQCQVDSQVTMMFWYRQQPGQSLTLIATANQGSEATYESGFVIDKFPISRPNLTFSTLTVSNMSPEDSSIYLCSVEDPGLAGDETQYFGPGTRLLVL.

Regarding this clonotype: One end of the junction is discordant with germline, which a read error may explain. The chain employs TRBV7-9 and TRBJ2-7; TRBD2 aligns across 7 bases. Germline V gives CDR1 SEHNR, CDR2 FQNEAQ (reference sequence). This CDR3 has 15 amino acids. The CDR3 reads CASSLTRDYPYEQYF. As DNA, the CDR3 is TGCGCCAGCAGCCTAACCCGGGACTACCCCTACGAGCAGTACTTC.